Listed here are 28 T cell receptor beta chains from one sample, sequenced in a study of cytomegalovirus exposure and HLA in healthy donors. The PCR made use of 60 Vbeta and 13 Jbeta primers. The assay was immunoSEQ multiplex PCR, and TCRdb's table has in-frame clones only and misses some. The data show about 270,000 clones, under 80% seen once. Sequences were obtained from PBMCs. These receptors were obtained from a female donor in good health and CMV-seronegative.

This clone was seen only a few times. The chain uses TRBV5-1 and TRBJ2-2, with TRBD2 matching over 14 bases. Per the germline V gene, CDR1 is SGHRS and CDR2 is YFSETQ. The CDR3 length is 17 residues. V dropped 3 bases and J dropped 6; count of bases not matched to a gene: 7. In nucleotides, the CDR3 is TGCGCCAGCAGCTCCGGGACTAGCGGGAGTGGGGCCGGGGAGCTGTTTTTT. Encoded protein: CASSSGTSGSGAGELFF.

The chain employs TRBV7-3 and TRBJ2-3, with D tentatively TRBD2 (6 bases). The CDR3 sequence is 15 residues long. CDR1 is SGHTA, CDR2 FQGTGA, per germline. The V end was cut by 2 bases, the J end by 1 base, with 10 bases between. The CDR3 spells CASSLRRDGTDTQYF. The CDR3, as DNA: TGTGCCAGCAGCTTACGGCGGGACGGCACAGATACGCAGTATTTT.

This rearrangement joins TRBV27 to TRBJ2-5, with 7 nucleotides matching TRBD2. V lost 8 bases, J lost 11 bases, and 8 bases stayed unmatched. Germline V lookup: CDR1 MNHEY, CDR2 SMNVEV (reference sequence). CDR3 length: 11 amino acids. CDR3 sequence reads: CASGPSGRQYF. CDR3 bases: TGTGCCAGCGGACCTAGCGGTAGGCAGTACTTC.

The CDR3 DNA follows: TGTGCCAGCAGCTTAGGTTGGTCAGGACAGAACAATGAGCAGTTCTTC. This translates into CASSLGWSGQNNEQFF. The chain couples TRBV11-3 to TRBJ2-1; D perhaps matches TRBD1 (6 bases). In germline, CDR1 is SGHNT, CDR2 YENEEA. The CDR3 runs to 16 residues. V lost 1 base, J lost 5 bases, and 15 bases lay in between. The full variable domain, its missing parts supplied by reference TRBV11-3 and TRBJ2-1, is EAGVVQSPRYKIIEKKQPVAFWCNPISGHNTLYWYLQNLGQGPELLIRYENEEAVDDSQLPKDRFSAERLKGVDSTLKIQPAELGDSAVYLCASSLGWSGQNNEQFFGPGTRLTVL.

The chain couples TRBV18 to TRBJ1-1; no clear D gene. The length of the CDR3 is 14 residues. Germline-derived CDR1 and CDR2 are KGHSH and LQKENI. V was trimmed by 4 bases and J by 3 bases, leaving 12 bases between them. In DNA form, the CDR3 reads TGTGCCAGCTCACAGTTCGGGAGGGACACTGAAGCTTTCTTT. Protein sequence: CASSQFGRDTEAFF.

This clone was found once. V gene TRBV9 combines with J gene TRBJ2-3; 10 positions agree with TRBD2. V shed 2 bases and J 5 bases; nucleotides not matched to a gene: 8. This CDR3 is built from 16 residues. Germline V CDR1 and CDR2: SGDLS, YYNGEE. This CDR3 is CASSVALAGVKDTQYF. CDR3 nucleotides: TGTGCCAGCAGCGTGGCGCTAGCGGGAGTAAAAGATACGCAGTATTTT.

The chain uses TRBV18 and TRBJ2-1, with TRBD2 matching 9 bases. Germline V lookup: CDR1 KGHSH, CDR2 LQKENI. The CDR3 runs 16 residues. V gave up 4 bases and J gave up 3 bases; unmatched junction bases: 7. The CDR3, as DNA: TGTGCCAGCTCACTGAGACTAGCGGAGGACTACAATGAGCAGTTCTTC. This translates into CASSLRLAEDYNEQFF.

The chain links TRBV18 to TRBJ2-7, with 8 bases fitting TRBD2. With V trimmed by 3 bases and J by 3 bases, 7 bases remained unmatched. The CDR3 spans 15 residues. Germline V gene data show CDR1 as KGHSH and CDR2 as LQKENI. The CDR3 is CASSPIAGNFYEQYF. CDR3 sequence (DNA): TGTGCCAGCTCACCCATAGCGGGGAACTTCTACGAGCAGTACTTC.

The V call is TRBV6-1, the J call TRBJ2-1; D unclear. Per the germline V gene, CDR1 is MNHNS and CDR2 is SASEGT. CDR3 length: 11 amino acids. V lost 7 bases to trimming and J lost 5 bases, with 6 bases between them. CDR3 nucleotide sequence: TGTGCCAGCACACTGGACAATGAGCAGTTCTTC. Its protein product is CASTLDNEQFF.

The genes are TRBV2 and TRBJ2-3, with TRBD1 matching over 9 bases. There are 16 residues in the CDR3. Germline CDR1 and CDR2: SNHLY and FYNNEI. V gave up 10 bases and J gave up 1 base; unmatched junction bases: 12. CDR3 DNA: TGTGCCACCCTTCTACAGGGGGCAAAGGGCACAGATACGCAGTATTTT. Encoded protein: CATLLQGAKGTDTQYF.

This clone has more than one count but fewer than ten. The chain is built from TRBV5-1 and TRBJ2-2, with D possibly TRBD1 on 5 matching bases. The CDR3 extends over 14 amino acids. Germline V gene data show CDR1 as SGHRS and CDR2 as YFSETQ. V was shortened by 1 base and J by 7 bases, with 11 bases between the two germline ends. CDR3 in amino acids: CASSLLGQGGELFF. DNA for the CDR3: TGCGCCAGCAGCTTGCTAGGGCAGGGCGGGGAGCTGTTTTTT.

The count of this clone is one. Written as DNA, the CDR3 is TGTGCCAGCAGCTCACAGGGAACGAACACTGAAGCTTTCTTT. Encoded protein: CASSSQGTNTEAFF. V gene TRBV7-2 combines with J gene TRBJ1-1; a weak D match, TRBD1 (6 bases). The ends were cut back, 4 bases at V and 1 base at J, with 10 bases in the middle. The CDR3 consists of 14 residues. Germline CDR1 is SGHTA and CDR2 is FQGNSA.

This rearrangement joins TRBV5-6 to TRBJ1-2; 12 positions match TRBD1. The CDR3 covers 16 residues. The V gene's germline CDR1 is SGHDT and CDR2 YYEEEE. The J segment lost 4 bases and the V segment lost 4 bases, leaving 8 bases of the junction unmatched. DNA of the CDR3: TGTGCCAGCAGCGATTTGGGACAGGGGGCGTTCTATGGCTACACCTTC. This gives the protein CASSDLGQGAFYGYTF. Supplemented by reference TRBV5-6 and TRBJ1-2, the full variable domain reads DAGVTQSPTHLIKTRGQQVTLRCSPKSGHDTVSWYQQALGQGPQFIFQYYEEEERQRGNFPDRFSGHQFPNYSSELNVNALLLGDSALYLCASSDLGQGAFYGYTFGSGTRLTVV.

This chain joins TRBV10-3 and TRBJ2-3, with a tentative D call TRBD2 (5 bases). The CDR3 spans 12 residues. Germline-derived CDR1 and CDR2 are ENHRY and SYGVKD. V was clipped by 7 bases and J by 3 bases, with 8 bases between them. The CDR3 loop reads CAINGNTDTQYF. The DNA of the CDR3 is TGTGCCATCAACGGGAATACAGATACGCAGTATTTT.

The gene calls are TRBV27 and TRBJ2-7; TRBD2 matches 8 bases. Germline V gene sequence: CDR1 MNHEY, CDR2 SMNVEV (reference sequence). V gave up 3 bases and J gave up 0 bases; unmatched junction bases: 16. The CDR3 extends over 19 amino acids. The CDR3 nucleotides are TGTGCCAGCAGTTTTTATGGTTCCGGGAGGGCCTTGAGCTCCTACGAGCAGTACTTC. Translation: CASSFYGSGRALSSYEQYF.

J is TRBJ2-4 and V is TRBV13, with 7 bases aligning to TRBD2. CDR1 is PRHDT, CDR2 FYEKMQ, per germline (reference sequence). The CDR3 sequence is 15 residues long. The ends lost 2 bases at V and 6 bases at J; junction bases unmatched: 7. CDR3 amino acids: CASSLPAGEGNIQYF. The CDR3 DNA sequence: TGTGCCAGCAGCTTACCGGCGGGAGAGGGAAACATTCAGTACTTC.

The chain links TRBV27 to TRBJ1-3; tentatively, D is TRBD1 (6 bases). This CDR3 spans 14 amino acids. V was shortened by 5 bases and J by 1 base, with 9 bases between the two germline ends. The germline V gene has CDR1 MNHEY and CDR2 SMNVEV (reference sequence). The CDR3 coding sequence is TGTGCCAGCAGTCCACAGGGTTCTGGAAACACCATATATTTT. Translated: CASSPQGSGNTIYF.

The chain uses TRBV11-3 and TRBJ2-7; a weak D match, TRBD1 (5 bases). Trimming shortened V by 5 bases and J by 3 bases, and 11 bases separated the two germline ends. CDR1 SGHNT and CDR2 YENEEA come from the germline V gene. The CDR3 totals 13 residues. The CDR3 is CASSIGHFYEQYF. DNA of the CDR3: TGTGCCAGCAGCATCGGACACTTCTACGAGCAGTACTTC. The entire variable domain, with the rest obtained from reference TRBV11-3 and TRBJ2-7, is as follows: EAGVVQSPRYKIIEKKQPVAFWCNPISGHNTLYWYLQNLGQGPELLIRYENEEAVDDSQLPKDRFSAERLKGVDSTLKIQPAELGDSAVYLCASSIGHFYEQYFGPGTRLTVT.

This clone has a single count. J is TRBJ1-4 and V is TRBV7-9, with TRBD1 as a possible D gene (5 bases). The CDR3 totals 14 residues. Germline loops: CDR1 SEHNR, CDR2 FQNEAQ (reference sequence). Trimming left V 1 base short and J 12 bases short, with 15 bases between. The CDR3 here is CASSLGQTGGELFF. In DNA, the CDR3 is TGTGCCAGCAGCTTAGGACAAACGGGGGGGGAACTGTTTTTT.

This rearrangement joins TRBV4-1 to TRBJ2-1, with no clear D. Trimming removed 0 bases at V and 0 bases at J, with 12 bases between. The length of the CDR3 is 17 residues. Germline-derived CDR1 and CDR2 are MGHRA and YSYEKL. In DNA, the CDR3 is TGCGCCAGCAGCCAAGAAGAACCGCTGAGCTCCTACAATGAGCAGTTCTTC. Amino acid sequence: CASSQEEPLSSYNEQFF.

The rearrangement joins TRBV11-1 to TRBJ2-7; 8 nucleotides agree with TRBD2. The germline CDR1 and CDR2 sequences are SGHAT and FQDESV (reference sequence). V was clipped by 5 bases and J by 7 bases; unmatched bases: 1. The CDR3 spans 11 residues. CDR3 residues: CASSPGGEQYF. The CDR3 DNA reads TGTGCCAGCAGCCCGGGAGGGGAGCAGTACTTC.

The V and J genes are TRBV10-1 and TRBJ2-1; 10 bases are shared with TRBD2. Germline V gives CDR1 WNHNN, CDR2 SYGVQD (reference sequence). CDR3 length: 14 amino acids. The J segment lost 5 bases and the V segment lost 8 bases, leaving 6 bases of the junction unmatched. The CDR3 DNA reads as TGCGCCAGCCGTGGGACTAGCGCAAACAATGAGCAGTTCTTC. It yields the protein CASRGTSANNEQFF.

This clone was found a few times. The J gene is TRBJ1-2, the V gene TRBV5-1; D ambiguous. Germline V gives CDR1 SGHRS, CDR2 YFSETQ. Trimming removed 0 bases from V and 0 bases from J, with 9 bases in between. This CDR3 region has 15 residues. CDR3 in amino acids: CASSLAVLANYGYTF. DNA of the CDR3: TGCGCCAGCAGCTTGGCCGTTCTAGCTAACTATGGCTACACCTTC.

This chain links TRBV19 with TRBJ2-7; D might be TRBD1 (6 bases). CDR1 and CDR2 from the germline V gene are LNHDA and SQIVND (reference sequence). Between the trimmed V and J ends, which lost 2 bases and 9 bases, there was a span of 20 bases. CDR3 length: 15 amino acids. CDR3 sequence: CASSIRAGERNRQYF. The CDR3 DNA follows: TGTGCCAGTAGTATAAGGGCAGGGGAAAGGAATAGGCAGTACTTC.

V and J are TRBV7-6 and TRBJ1-1; 8 nucleotides match TRBD1. The germline V gene has CDR1 SGHVS and CDR2 FNYEAQ. The CDR3 is made up of 16 amino acids. V lost 1 base and J lost 4; bases outside the gene matches: 8. The CDR3 spells CASSLGRGLMGTEAFF. CDR3 bases: TGTGCCAGCAGCTTAGGCAGGGGGCTAATGGGCACTGAAGCTTTCTTT.

This clone has more than one count but fewer than ten. The J gene is TRBJ2-3, the V gene TRBV10-1, with 10 bases lining up with TRBD2. Looked up from germline, CDR1 is WNHNN and CDR2 is SYGVQD (reference sequence). The CDR3 runs to 16 residues. Trimming removed 6 bases from V and 3 bases from J; junction bases left unmatched: 9. In DNA, the CDR3 is TGCGCCAGCAGCGACCCTAGCGGGAGAGGAACAGATACGCAGTATTTT. It specifies CASSDPSGRGTDTQYF.

The V and J genes are TRBV19 and TRBJ2-7, with TRBD2 matching over 7 bases. Germline-derived CDR1 and CDR2 are LNHDA and SQIVND (reference sequence). V trimming: 4 bases; J trimming: 0 bases; junction bases outside the gene matches: 12. The CDR3 runs 17 residues. The DNA for the CDR3 is TGTGCCAGTAGTACGCCCGTGAGCGGGGACTTCTCCTACGAGCAGTACTTC. Residues: CASSTPVSGDFSYEQYF.

This chain connects TRBV30 to TRBJ2-1; TRBD2 matches at 14 bases. CDR3 length: 15 residues. Germline V gene sequence: CDR1 GTSNPN, CDR2 SVGIG (reference sequence). The V and J ends lost 8 bases and 9 bases, in that order; junction bases with no gene match: 12. DNA for the CDR3: TGTGCCCGTAACACCGGGACTAGCGGGAGAGGTGAGCAGTTCTTC. This translates into CARNTGTSGRGEQFF.